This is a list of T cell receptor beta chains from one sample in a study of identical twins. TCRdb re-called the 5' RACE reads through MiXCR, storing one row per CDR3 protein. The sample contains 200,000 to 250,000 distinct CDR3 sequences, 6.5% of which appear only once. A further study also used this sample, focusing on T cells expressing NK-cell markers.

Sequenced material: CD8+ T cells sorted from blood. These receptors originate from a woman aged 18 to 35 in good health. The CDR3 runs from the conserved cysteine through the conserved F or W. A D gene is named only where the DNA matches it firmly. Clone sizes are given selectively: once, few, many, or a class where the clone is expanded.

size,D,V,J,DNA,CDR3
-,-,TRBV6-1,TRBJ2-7,TGTGCCAGCAGTCTGGGCCAGTCCCCCTACGAGCAGTACTTC,CASSLGQSPYEQYF
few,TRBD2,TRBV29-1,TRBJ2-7,TGCAGCGCTCGACTAGCGGCCTCCTACGAGCAGTACTTC,CSARLAASYEQYF
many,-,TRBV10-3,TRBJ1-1,TGTGCCATCAGATCCACAGGGAAGAGGGGTCTCAGCACTGAAGCTTTCTTT,CAIRSTGKRGLSTEAFF
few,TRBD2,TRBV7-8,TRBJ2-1,TGTGCCAGCAGCTCCCTCCTGGGGACTAGCGCCTTGAGAGAGCAGTTCTTC,CASSSLLGTSALREQFF
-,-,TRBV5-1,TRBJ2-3,TGCGCCAGCAGCTTCTTTGCAGGGCAGGATACGCAGTATTTT,CASSFFAGQDTQYF
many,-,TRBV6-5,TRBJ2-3,TGTGCCAGCAGTTACTATGAAGCTAGCACAGATACGCAGTATTTT,CASSYYEASTDTQYF
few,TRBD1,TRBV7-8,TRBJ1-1,TGTGCCAGCAGCTTAGTTTTCGGACAGGGTGACACTGAAGCTTTCTTT,CASSLVFGQGDTEAFF
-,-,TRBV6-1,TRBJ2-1,TGTGCCAGCAGTACAGGTCCTGGGTACAATGAGCAGTTCTTC,CASSTGPGYNEQFF
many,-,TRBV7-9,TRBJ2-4,TGTGCCAGCAGCTTAGAACTAGCCAAAAACATTCAGTACTTC,CASSLELAKNIQYF
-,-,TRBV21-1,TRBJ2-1,TGTGCCAGCAGCAGAGACACGTGCTCCTACAATGAGCAGTTCTTC,CASSRDTCSYNEQFF
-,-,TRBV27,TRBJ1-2,TGTGCCAGCAGTTTAAAAGGCAGGGTCTATGGCTACACCTTC,CASSLKGRVYGYTF
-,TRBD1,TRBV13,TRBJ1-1,TGTGCCAGCAGCCCGACAGGGGGATATCGCACTGAAGCTTTCTTT,CASSPTGGYRTEAFF
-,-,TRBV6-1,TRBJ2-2,TGTGCCAGCACCCTCATCGGACTGGCGAACACCGGGGAGCTGTTTTTT,CASTLIGLANTGELFF
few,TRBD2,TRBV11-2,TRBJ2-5,TGTGCCAGCAGCTTAGAACTGTCTAGCGGGAGTGGCTTAGAGACCCAGTACTTC,CASSLELSSGSGLETQYF
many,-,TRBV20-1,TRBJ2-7,TGCAGTGCTAGACTTCCACAGGAGATGTACGAGCAGTACTTC,CSARLPQEMYEQYF
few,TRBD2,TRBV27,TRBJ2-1,TGTGCCAGCAGTCCAAAAGCGGGAGTGGACTACAATGAGCAGTTCTTC,CASSPKAGVDYNEQFF
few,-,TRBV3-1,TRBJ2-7,TGTGCCAGCAGCCAAGAGGCCGATCCCTCCTACGAGCAGTACTTC,CASSQEADPSYEQYF
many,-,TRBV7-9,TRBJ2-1,TGTGCCAGCAGCCGACCTAGCAATGAGCAGTTCTTC,CASSRPSNEQFF
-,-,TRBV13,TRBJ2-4,TGTGCCAGCAGCACGGGACTTGCCAAAAACATTCAGTACTTC,CASSTGLAKNIQYF
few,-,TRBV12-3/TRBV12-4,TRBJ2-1,TGTGCCAGCACCCCCCGGACAGAACGATACAATGAGCAGTTCTTC,CASTPRTERYNEQFF
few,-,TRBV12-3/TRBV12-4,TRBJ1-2,TGTGCCAGCAGTTTAGGAGCGAGTGATGGCTACACCTTC,CASSLGASDGYTF
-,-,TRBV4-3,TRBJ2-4,TGCGCCAGCGGCCCTGGGGGACCAGCCAAAAACATTCAGTACTTC,CASGPGGPAKNIQYF
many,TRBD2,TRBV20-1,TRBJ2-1,TGCAGTGCGCCGGGACTATCGAATGAGCAGTTCTTC,CSAPGLSNEQFF
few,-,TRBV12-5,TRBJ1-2,TGTGCTAGTGGTTTGGCAGGGACGCCCTGGTATGGCTACACCTTC,CASGLAGTPWYGYTF
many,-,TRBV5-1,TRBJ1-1,TGCGCCAGCAGCTCAGGACAGAACACTGAAGCTTTCTTT,CASSSGQNTEAFF
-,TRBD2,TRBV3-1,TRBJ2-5,TGTGCCAGCAGCCCAAGACTAGCGACTTATAAGGGGACCCAGTACTTC,CASSPRLATYKGTQYF
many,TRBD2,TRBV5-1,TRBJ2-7,TGCGCCAGCAACCTACTAGCGGGAGGGCCGACGTACGCCTACGAGCAGTACTTC,CASNLLAGGPTYAYEQYF
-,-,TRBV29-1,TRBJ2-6,TGCAGCGTTTTAGGGATGGGAGATCCTGGGGCCAACGTCCTGACTTTC,CSVLGMGDPGANVLTF
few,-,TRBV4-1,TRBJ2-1,TGCGCCAGCAGCCAAGTTTGGAATGAGTACAATGAGCAGTTCTTC,CASSQVWNEYNEQFF
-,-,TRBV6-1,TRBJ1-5,TGTGCCAGCTTGTCTGGTTTTGGTAGTGGCCCCCAGCATTTT,CASLSGFGSGPQHF
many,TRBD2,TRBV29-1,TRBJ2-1,TGCAGCGTTCAAAACGGGCTTAGCGGGGACCCGAGGAGGGATGAGCAGTTCTTC,CSVQNGLSGDPRRDEQFF
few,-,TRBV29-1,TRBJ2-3,TGCAGCGTTGAAAGCCCGGGACACACTATATACACAGATACGCAGTATTTT,CSVESPGHTIYTDTQYF
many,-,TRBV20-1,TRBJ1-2,TGCAGTGCTCAAACGGGACGCTCCCCGGGCTACACCTTC,CSAQTGRSPGYTF
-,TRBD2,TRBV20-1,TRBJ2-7,TGCAGTGCTAATAGCGGGAGCTCCTACGAGCAGTACTTC,CSANSGSSYEQYF
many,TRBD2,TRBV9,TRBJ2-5,TGTGCCAGCAGCGTTAGCGGGGCCCCCCAAGAGACCCAGTACTTC,CASSVSGAPQETQYF
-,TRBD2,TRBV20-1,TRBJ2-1,TGCAGTGCTAGAGGGACTAGCGGGAGTCATGATGAGCAGTTCTTC,CSARGTSGSHDEQFF
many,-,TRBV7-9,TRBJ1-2,TGTGCCAGCAGCACCAAGGGAGACAGGCCGGGGGGCTACACCTTC,CASSTKGDRPGGYTF
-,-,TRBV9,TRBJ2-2,TGTGCCAGCAACCAAGGAGCGGGTACCGGGGAGCTGTTTTTT,CASNQGAGTGELFF
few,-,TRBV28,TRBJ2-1,TGTGCCAGCAGTTTAGGACCAGGTATCAACAATGAGCAGTTCTTC,CASSLGPGINNEQFF
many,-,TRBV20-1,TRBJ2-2,TGCAGTGCTAGAGAAGAGTCCACGAACACCGGGGAGCTGTTTTTT,CSAREESTNTGELFF
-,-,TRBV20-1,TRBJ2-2,TGCAGTGCTGACGTAGGGTACGGGGAGCTGTTTTTT,CSADVGYGELFF
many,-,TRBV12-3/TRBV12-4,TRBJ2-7,TGTGCCAGCAGTTCTGGGCGCGAGCAGTACTTC,CASSSGREQYF
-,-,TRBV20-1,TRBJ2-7,TGCAGTGCTAGAGATAAGGAGGGGAGCTCCTACGAGCAGTACTTC,CSARDKEGSSYEQYF
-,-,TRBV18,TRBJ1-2,TGTGCCAGCTCACTCATAAAACAGGAATCTAACTATGGCTACACCTTC,CASSLIKQESNYGYTF
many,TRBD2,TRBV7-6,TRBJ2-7,TGTGCCAGCAGCACCGGGACTAGCGGCTACGAGCAGTACTTC,CASSTGTSGYEQYF
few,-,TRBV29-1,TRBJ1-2,TGCAGCGTTGAAGTTTGGGAGGGAGAGGCTAACTATGGCTACACCTTC,CSVEVWEGEANYGYTF